The present T cell receptor (beta chain) was sequenced within a study of shared clonotypes between healthy human individuals. Using immunoSEQ multiplex PCR, the repertoire was profiled, and TCRdb retains in-frame clones only, with some absent. The sample carries roughly 2.5 million clones, just over 90% recorded once. The CDR3 contains 17 residues. Germline V gives CDR1 LGHNA, CDR2 YNFKEQ. J gave up 5 bases and V 0 bases, and 10 bases lay outside the gene matches. The chain employs TRBV4-2 and TRBJ1-1, with 9 bases matching TRBD1. The sample comprised naive CD4+ T cells sorted from blood. As to subset: CD45RA+ positively selected. This receptor was identified in a man between 18 and 29 years old in good health. CDR3 loop: CASSQDPVGTGRTEAFF. The CDR3 nucleotides are TGTGCCAGCAGCCAAGATCCGGTCGGGACAGGGAGGACTGAAGCTTTCTTT.